The rows below give T cell receptor beta chains drawn from one sample of a study of T-cell memory formation after mild COVID-19. Via MiXCR, TCRdb re-called the 5' RACE reads, giving one row per CDR3 protein. The sample lists 110,000 or so distinct CDR3 sequences; around a fifth were seen once. The sequenced sample consisted of PBMCs or a T cell subset sorted from them (not recorded which). These receptors all come from a man aged 18 to 29 who had mild COVID-19 (a few samples of this study predate the infection). Cell type and time point are not known. CDR3s include the opening cysteine and the closing phenylalanine or tryptophan. D genes are given only for firm matches. Clone size is not always given. Where it is, it says once, few, many or a class for expanded clones.

CDR3 DNA	CDR3 protein	clone size	J gene	V gene	D gene
TGTGCCAGCAGCCCCGGGACAGGGGAAGATACGCAGTATTTT	CASSPGTGEDTQYF	NA	TRBJ2-3	TRBV2	TRBD1
TGTGCCAGCAGCACCCGGACAGGGGTAGGGACCGGGGAGCTGTTTTTT	CASSTRTGVGTGELFF	NA	TRBJ2-2	TRBV7-8	TRBD1
TGTGCCAGCCGAGGGGGGAATGAGCAGTTCTTC	CASRGGNEQFF	NA	TRBJ2-1	TRBV12-3/TRBV12-4	NA
TGTGCCAGCAGCTTAGCCGGGGGCCTTAACTATGGCTACACCTTC	CASSLAGGLNYGYTF	few	TRBJ1-2	TRBV13	NA
TGTGCCAGCAGCTTCCCAAGGTCCGAAGCCAAAAACATTCAGTACTTC	CASSFPRSEAKNIQYF	few	TRBJ2-4	TRBV7-9	NA
TGCAGCGTTGAAGTAGAGAAGCCGGGGGGTGTCCGTTATCCTGAAGCTTTCTTT	CSVEVEKPGGVRYPEAFF	few	TRBJ1-1	TRBV29-1	NA
TGTGCCACCAGACGAGTTTTTAACTATGGCTACACCTTC	CATRRVFNYGYTF	few	TRBJ1-2	TRBV24-1	NA
TGTGCCAGCAGTTATCCCCTGGGGGGCAGGATCACTGAAGCTTTCTTT	CASSYPLGGRITEAFF	once	TRBJ1-1	TRBV6-6	NA
TGTGCCAGCAGACTGGACAGGGGACGCTCACCCCTCCACTTT	CASRLDRGRSPLHF	NA	TRBJ1-6	TRBV6-2/TRBV6-3	TRBD1
TGTGCAGGGTGGGAACAGGAGTCCTCTAACTATGGCTACACCTTC	CAGWEQESSNYGYTF	NA	TRBJ1-2	TRBV2	NA
TGTGCCAGCAGCGGAATGGGATTGGGGGGGGAATCCTACAATGAGCAGTTCTTC	CASSGMGLGGESYNEQFF	many	TRBJ2-1	TRBV11-1	TRBD2
TGTGCCAGCACCAAGGGGACAGAGGATCAGCCCCAGCATTTT	CASTKGTEDQPQHF	NA	TRBJ1-5	TRBV12-3/TRBV12-4	TRBD1
TGCAGCGTTGACGGGACTAGCGGGGGGCGAAATTACAATGAGCAGTTCTTC	CSVDGTSGGRNYNEQFF	NA	TRBJ2-1	TRBV29-1	TRBD2
TGTGCCACCAGGGATGGGGTCGGATCTGACCCACCCCTCCACTTT	CATRDGVGSDPPLHF	few	TRBJ1-6	TRBV15	NA
TGCGCCAGCAGATTCAGGGATTCCAACACTGAAGCTTTCTTT	CASRFRDSNTEAFF	NA	TRBJ1-1	TRBV5-1	NA
TGTGCCAGCAGCGTAGGAGAGCGACCCGGGGAGCTGTTTTTT	CASSVGERPGELFF	NA	TRBJ2-2	TRBV9	NA
TGTGCCAGCAGCTTAGTCGCCCTAGCGGGGGGCACAGATACGCAGTATTTT	CASSLVALAGGTDTQYF	NA	TRBJ2-3	TRBV7-8	TRBD2
TGTGCCAGCAGCCAAGACTTCAATTACTATCAAGGAGAGCAGTACTTC	CASSQDFNYYQGEQYF	NA	TRBJ2-7	TRBV4-2	NA
TGTGCCACCTGGGCGGGACAGGGGGGGACCGGGGAGCTGTTTTTT	CATWAGQGGTGELFF	many	TRBJ2-2	TRBV2	TRBD1
TGTGCCAGCAGCCATGACAGGGCCACACCCTACGAGCAGTACTTC	CASSHDRATPYEQYF	NA	TRBJ2-7	TRBV3-1	TRBD1
TGTGCCAGCAGCTTAGGTAGCGGGGGGAGCACAGATACGCAGTATTTT	CASSLGSGGSTDTQYF	NA	TRBJ2-3	TRBV7-2	TRBD2
TGTGCCAGCAGCCAAGATACGTCCCATGAGCAGTTCTTC	CASSQDTSHEQFF	NA	TRBJ2-1	TRBV3-1	NA
TGTGCCAGCAGCTTCGACAGGTCCCAAGAGACCCAGTACTTC	CASSFDRSQETQYF	NA	TRBJ2-5	TRBV5-4	NA
TGTGCCAGCAGCTTAGCAGGGGCTGAGCAGTTCTTC	CASSLAGAEQFF	NA	TRBJ2-1	TRBV7-8	NA
TGTGCCAGCAGCCACGGACAGGGGGTGTCACCCCTCCACTTT	CASSHGQGVSPLHF	few	TRBJ1-6	TRBV28	TRBD1
TGCAGCGTTGTAGCCCAAGAGGAAGAGACCCAGTACTTC	CSVVAQEEETQYF	NA	TRBJ2-5	TRBV29-1	NA
TGCGCCAGCAGCTTGGGTCAGGGAGACTCGATATTC	CASSLGQGDSIF	NA	TRBJ2-5	TRBV5-1	NA
TGTGCCAGCAGCCCCAACGCGGTCGGGGAGCTGTTTTTT	CASSPNAVGELFF	NA	TRBJ2-2	TRBV7-9	NA
TGTGCCAGCAGCTTAGTGCTAGCGGGGGGGGCAGATACGCAGTATTTT	CASSLVLAGGADTQYF	few	TRBJ2-3	TRBV7-2	TRBD2
TGTGCCAGCAGCTCCACAACGGGGGGGCGACGCGAGCAGTACTTC	CASSSTTGGRREQYF	NA	TRBJ2-7	TRBV7-9	TRBD2
TGTGCTAGTGACCCACTGCCGGGACTAGCGGGCGCAAGCACAGATACGCAGTATTTT	CASDPLPGLAGASTDTQYF	few	TRBJ2-3	TRBV12-5	TRBD2
TGCGCCAGCAGCCCAGGCCCCCCAGGGGGCAATCAGCCCCAGCATTTT	CASSPGPPGGNQPQHF	NA	TRBJ1-5	TRBV5-1	NA